The 17 T cell receptor beta chains in this list originate from one sample, sequenced in a study of response to subunit inactivated influenza vaccine. From the RT-PCR reads, TCRdb called clonotypes with MiXCR, one entry per CDR3 protein. This table has about 570,000 distinct CDR3 sequences, around 11% appearing once. Separately, the same data were catalogued under a study of T cells expressing NK-cell markers. This second report adds: Researchers built TCR beta cDNA using 5'RACE template switching with UMIs.

The sequencing used PBMCs from blood, collected on the day of vaccination. These TCRs come from a man between 45 and 60 years old who received an inactivated influenza vaccine.

This clonotype was counted many times. This chain links TRBV29-1 with TRBJ2-1; D unclear. The V end lost 6 bases, the J end lost 6 bases, and 15 bases lay between the germline ends. The CDR3 totals 13 residues. CDR1 is SQVTM, CDR2 ANQGSEA, per germline. The CDR3 sequence is CSVAPGPFNEQFF. DNA of the CDR3: TGCAGCGTCGCCCCCGGACCGTTCAATGAGCAGTTCTTC.

There are many counts of this clonotype. The chain links TRBV19 to TRBJ2-3; 8 bases line up with TRBD2. Germline CDR1 and CDR2: LNHDA and SQIVND (reference sequence). This CDR3 comprises 14 residues. V gave up 5 bases and J gave up 4 bases; unmatched junction bases: 5. CDR3 region: CASSFSGNADTQYF. CDR3 nucleotide sequence: TGTGCCAGTAGTTTTAGCGGGAACGCAGATACGCAGTATTTT.

The rearrangement uses TRBV7-2 and TRBJ2-7; D call uncertain. Germline CDR1 reads SGHTA; CDR2 reads FQGNSA. Trimming pared 4 bases from V and 6 bases from J, leaving 13 bases between. The CDR3 totals 13 residues. This CDR3 reads CASSSSGRAEQYF. In nucleotides, the CDR3 is TGTGCCAGCAGCTCGTCGGGTCGGGCCGAGCAGTACTTC.

This clonotype was observed a few times. The chain uses TRBV7-9 and TRBJ2-1, with 7 bases lining up with TRBD1. The ends lost 6 bases at V and 1 base at J; junction bases unmatched: 12. CDR3 length equals 17 residues. Germline V gene data show CDR1 as SEHNR and CDR2 as FQNEAQ (reference sequence). CDR3 sequence: CASRPGTAKPSYNEQFF. The CDR3 nucleotides read TGTGCCAGCAGGCCTGGGACAGCTAAACCTTCCTACAATGAGCAGTTCTTC. Together with reference TRBV7-9 and TRBJ2-1, the CDR3 gives the full variable domain: DTGVSQNPRHKITKRGQNVTFRCDPISEHNRLYWYRQTLGQGPEFLTYFQNEAQLEKSRLLSDRFSAERPKGSFSTLEIQRTEQGDSAMYLCASRPGTAKPSYNEQFFGPGTRLTVL.

V is TRBV9 and J is TRBJ2-7; 12 bases map to TRBD1. This CDR3 has 15 amino acids. V shed 5 bases, J shed 2 bases, and the junction held 5 bases outside the gene matches. The germline V gene encodes CDR1 SGDLS and CDR2 YYNGEE. The CDR3 loop is CASSAGTGGPYEQYF. CDR3 nucleotides: TGTGCCAGCAGTGCCGGGACAGGGGGCCCCTACGAGCAGTACTTC.

There are a few counts of this clonotype. V is TRBV7-2 and J is TRBJ2-7; TRBD1 might be the D (5 bases). Germline CDR1 and CDR2: SGHTA and FQGNSA. CDR3 length: 15 amino acids. Trimming cost V 5 bases and J 0 bases, with 14 bases left between them. CDR3 in amino acids: CASSLGLVDSYEQYF. The CDR3 bases are TGTGCCAGCAGCCTGGGGCTAGTAGACTCCTACGAGCAGTACTTC.

This clonotype was observed many times. The rearrangement uses TRBV14 and TRBJ2-1; D might be TRBD1 (7 bases). The V end was cut by 3 bases, the J end by 4 bases, with 10 bases between. The CDR3 has 14 amino acids. CDR1 SGHDN and CDR2 FVKESK come from the germline V gene. CDR3 sequence: CASSHPGGYNEQFF. In nucleotides, the CDR3 is TGTGCCAGCAGCCATCCAGGGGGGTACAATGAGCAGTTCTTC.

The chain carries TRBV4-3 and TRBJ2-7; no clear D gene. Germline CDR1 is LGHNA and CDR2 is YSLEER. V was cut by 1 base and J by 7 bases, with 14 bases left in between. The CDR3 runs to 14 residues. CDR3 sequence (DNA): TGCGCCAGCAGCCAAGGAACGGGCTCTTGGGAGCAGTACTTC. Residues: CASSQGTGSWEQYF.

The chain links TRBV20-1 to TRBJ1-1, with D hard to call. V shed 3 bases and J shed 0 bases, with 11 bases lying between them. The CDR3 sequence is 14 residues long. The germline V gene encodes CDR1 DFQATT and CDR2 SNEGSKA (reference sequence). In DNA, the CDR3 is TGCAGTGCTAGCGGTCGGCTGATGAACACTGAAGCTTTCTTT. Translation: CSASGRLMNTEAFF.

The chain joins TRBV6-5 to TRBJ2-3, with unresolved D. The CDR3 sequence is 11 residues long. Trimming took 6 bases from V and 9 from J, leaving 10 bases between them. Germline V gene data show CDR1 as MNHEY and CDR2 as SVGAGI. The CDR3 reads CASRNGLTQYF. In DNA form, the CDR3 reads TGTGCCAGCAGGAACGGGCTGACGCAGTATTTT.

This clonotype was seen more than once but under ten times. The V and J genes are TRBV10-3 and TRBJ1-3, with 9 bases matching TRBD1. Unmatched junction bases numbered 3, after V lost 1 base and J lost 2 bases. The CDR3 is 16 amino acids. Germline CDR1 is ENHRY and CDR2 is SYGVKD. The CDR3 here is CAISEFGTGPGNTIYF. The CDR3 coding sequence is TGTGCCATCAGTGAGTTCGGGACAGGGCCTGGAAACACCATATATTTT.

CDR3 DNA: TGTGCCTGGAGTGGGGACAGAAGATCCTACAATGAGCAGTTCTTC. Amino acids: CAWSGDRRSYNEQFF. The genes are TRBV30 and TRBJ2-1, with TRBD1 matching 7 bases. V trimming: 1 base; J trimming: 1 base; junction bases outside the gene matches: 4. Germline V lookup: CDR1 GTSNPN, CDR2 SVGIG (reference sequence). The CDR3 covers 15 residues. Combining the CDR3 with reference TRBV30 and TRBJ2-1 gives the whole variable domain SQTIHQWPATLVQPVGSPLSLECTVEGTSNPNLYWYRQAAGRGLQLLFYSVGIGQISSEVPQNLSASRPQDRQFILSSKKLLLSDSGFYLCAWSGDRRSYNEQFFGPGTRLTVL.

The chain has TRBV7-2 and TRBJ1-1; D gene uncertain. CDR3 length equals 14 residues. Germline V gene lookup returns CDR1 SGHTA and CDR2 FQGNSA. With 2 bases removed from V and 4 bases from J, the gap between germline ends came to 11 bases. Written as DNA, the CDR3 is TGTGCCAGCAGCTTAAGACTTTCTGCCACTGAAGCTTTCTTT. Amino acid sequence: CASSLRLSATEAFF.

The CDR3 nucleotides are TGTGCCAGCAGTCTACAGTACCCGAACACTGAAGCTTTCTTT. Its translation: CASSLQYPNTEAFF. The chain combines TRBV6-5 with TRBJ1-1; D ambiguous. CDR1 is MNHEY, CDR2 SVGAGI, per germline. CDR3 length: 14 residues. The V end was cut by 5 bases, the J end by 1 base, with 11 bases between.

The table lists this clonotype with a few counts. V and J are TRBV6-1 and TRBJ2-5; perhaps TRBD1 as D (6 bases). From germline, CDR1 is MNHNS and CDR2 SASEGT. The germline V and J ends were trimmed by 5 bases and 1 base, with 17 bases remaining between them. CDR3 length equals 16 residues. The CDR3 DNA reads as TGTGCCAGCAGTCCCTACCCCGGGACATTCCAAGAGACCCAGTACTTC. It specifies CASSPYPGTFQETQYF.

The genes are TRBV6-5 and TRBJ2-2; 9 bases agree with TRBD1. After removal of 2 bases from V and 6 bases from J, the junction contained 4 bases not matched to a gene. Germline-derived CDR1 and CDR2 are MNHEY and SVGAGI. The length of the CDR3 is 15 residues. The CDR3 bases are TGTGCCAGCAGTTACGGGACAGGGACATCCGGGGAGCTGTTTTTT. As protein: CASSYGTGTSGELFF.

The chain links TRBV10-3 to TRBJ2-7; no firm D call. From germline, CDR1 is ENHRY and CDR2 SYGVKD. The V and J ends lost 0 bases and 2 bases respectively, with 2 bases between them. This CDR3 contains 12 residues. The CDR3: CAISESPYEQYF. In DNA, the CDR3 is TGTGCCATCAGTGAGTCTCCCTACGAGCAGTACTTC.